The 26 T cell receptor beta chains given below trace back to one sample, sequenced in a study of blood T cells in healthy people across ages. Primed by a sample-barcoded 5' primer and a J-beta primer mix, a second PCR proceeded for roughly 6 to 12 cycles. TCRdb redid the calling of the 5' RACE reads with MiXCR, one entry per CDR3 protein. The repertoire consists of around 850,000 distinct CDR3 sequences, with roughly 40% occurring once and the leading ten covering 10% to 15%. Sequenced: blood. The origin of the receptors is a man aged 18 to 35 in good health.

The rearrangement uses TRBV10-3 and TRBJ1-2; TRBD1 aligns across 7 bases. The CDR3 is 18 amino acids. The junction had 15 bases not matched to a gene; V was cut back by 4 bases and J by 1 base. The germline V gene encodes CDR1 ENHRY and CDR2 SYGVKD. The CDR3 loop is CAISALKDRNMNNYGYTF. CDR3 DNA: TGTGCCATCAGTGCCCTGAAGGACAGGAATATGAATAACTATGGCTACACCTTC.

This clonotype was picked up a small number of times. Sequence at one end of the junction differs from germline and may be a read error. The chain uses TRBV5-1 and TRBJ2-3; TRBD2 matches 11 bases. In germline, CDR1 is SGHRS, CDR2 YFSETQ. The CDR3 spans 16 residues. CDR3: CTSSRDLAGGGDTQYF. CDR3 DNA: TGCACCAGCAGCCGCGATCTAGCGGGGGGAGGTGATACGCAGTATTTT.

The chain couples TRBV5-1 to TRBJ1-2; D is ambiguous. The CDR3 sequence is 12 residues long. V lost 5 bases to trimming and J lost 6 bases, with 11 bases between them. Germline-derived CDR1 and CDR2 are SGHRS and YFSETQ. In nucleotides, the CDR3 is TGCGCCAGCAGTCCGAGAGGGAATGGCTACACCTTC. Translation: CASSPRGNGYTF.

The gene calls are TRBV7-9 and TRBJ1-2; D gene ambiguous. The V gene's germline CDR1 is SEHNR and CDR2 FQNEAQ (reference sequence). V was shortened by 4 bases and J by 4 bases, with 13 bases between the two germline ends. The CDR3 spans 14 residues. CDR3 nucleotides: TGTGCCAGCAGCTACCGGACCGCTTCCTATGGCTACACCTTC. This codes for CASSYRTASYGYTF. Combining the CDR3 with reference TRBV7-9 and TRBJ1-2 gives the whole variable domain DTGVSQNPRHKITKRGQNVTFRCDPISEHNRLYWYRQTLGQGPEFLTYFQNEAQLEKSRLLSDRFSAERPKGSFSTLEIQRTEQGDSAMYLCASSYRTASYGYTFGSGTRLTVV.

CDR3 in DNA: TGCAGCGTTGAAGGACAGAGTCAAGAGACCCAGTACTTC. This codes for CSVEGQSQETQYF. The chain combines TRBV29-1 with TRBJ2-5, with D maybe TRBD1 (5 bases). The CDR3 contains 13 residues. Germline V gene data show CDR1 as SQVTM and CDR2 as ANQGSEA. Between the trimmed V and J ends, which lost 1 base and 2 bases, there was a span of 8 bases.

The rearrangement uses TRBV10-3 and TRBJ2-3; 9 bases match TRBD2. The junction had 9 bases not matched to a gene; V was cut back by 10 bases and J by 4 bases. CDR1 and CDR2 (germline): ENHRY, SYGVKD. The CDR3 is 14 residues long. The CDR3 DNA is TGTGCCACTGCGCTAGCGGGATCATCAGATACGCAGTATTTT. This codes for CATALAGSSDTQYF.

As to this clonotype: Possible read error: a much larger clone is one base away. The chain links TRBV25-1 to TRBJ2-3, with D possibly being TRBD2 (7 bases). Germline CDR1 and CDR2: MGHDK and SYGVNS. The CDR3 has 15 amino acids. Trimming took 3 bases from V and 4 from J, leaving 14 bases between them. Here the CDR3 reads CASSDVGGGADTQYF. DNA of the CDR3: TGTGCCAGCAGTGATGTTGGCGGGGGCGCAGATACGCAGTATTTT.

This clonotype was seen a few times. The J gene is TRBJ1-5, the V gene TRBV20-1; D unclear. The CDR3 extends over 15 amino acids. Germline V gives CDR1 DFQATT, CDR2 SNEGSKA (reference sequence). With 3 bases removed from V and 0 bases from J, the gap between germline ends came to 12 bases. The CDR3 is CSARASKNSNQPQHF. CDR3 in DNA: TGCAGTGCTAGGGCCTCGAAAAATAGCAATCAGCCCCAGCATTTT.

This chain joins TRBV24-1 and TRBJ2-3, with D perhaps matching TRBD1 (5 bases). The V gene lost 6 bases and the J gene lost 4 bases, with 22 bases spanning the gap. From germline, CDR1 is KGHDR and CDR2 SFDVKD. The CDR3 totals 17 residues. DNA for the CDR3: TGTGCCACCAGTTCTGCTTGGGCAGGGCAGGAGTCAGATACGCAGTATTTT. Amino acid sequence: CATSSAWAGQESDTQYF.

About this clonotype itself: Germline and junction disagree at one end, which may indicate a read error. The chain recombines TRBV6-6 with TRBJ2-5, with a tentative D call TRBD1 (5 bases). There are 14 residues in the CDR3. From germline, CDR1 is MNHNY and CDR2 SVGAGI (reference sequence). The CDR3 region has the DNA TGCGCCAGCAGTAAAAGGGGCAGGGAAGAGACCCAGTACTTC. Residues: CASSKRGREETQYF.

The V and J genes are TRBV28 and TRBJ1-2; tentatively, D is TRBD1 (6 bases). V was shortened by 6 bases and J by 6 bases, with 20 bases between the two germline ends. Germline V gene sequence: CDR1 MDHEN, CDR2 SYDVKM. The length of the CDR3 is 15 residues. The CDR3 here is CASSQTGKDDNGYTF. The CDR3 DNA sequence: TGTGCCAGCAGCCAAACAGGGAAAGATGACAATGGCTACACCTTC.

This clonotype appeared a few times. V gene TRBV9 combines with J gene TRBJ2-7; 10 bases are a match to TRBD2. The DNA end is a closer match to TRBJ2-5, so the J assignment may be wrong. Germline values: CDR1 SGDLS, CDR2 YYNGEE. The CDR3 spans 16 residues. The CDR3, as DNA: TGTGCCAGCAGCGTAGGTCTAGCGGGGGAGGTAGAGACCCAGTACTTC. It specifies CASSVGLAGEVETQYF.

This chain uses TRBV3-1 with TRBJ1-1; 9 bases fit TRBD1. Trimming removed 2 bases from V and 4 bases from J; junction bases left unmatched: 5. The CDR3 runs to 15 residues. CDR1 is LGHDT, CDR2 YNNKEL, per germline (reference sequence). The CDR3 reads CASSQPGTGPTEAFF. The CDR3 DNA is TGTGCCAGCAGCCAACCCGGGACAGGGCCCACTGAAGCTTTCTTT.

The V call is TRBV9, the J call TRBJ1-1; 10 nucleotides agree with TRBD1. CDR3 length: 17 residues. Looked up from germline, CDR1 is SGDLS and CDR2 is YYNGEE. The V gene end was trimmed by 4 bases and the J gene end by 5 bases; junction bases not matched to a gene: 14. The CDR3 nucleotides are TGTGCCAGCAGCCCCCCCGGGACAGGGGCTGTAGGAACTGAAGCTTTCTTT. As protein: CASSPPGTGAVGTEAFF.

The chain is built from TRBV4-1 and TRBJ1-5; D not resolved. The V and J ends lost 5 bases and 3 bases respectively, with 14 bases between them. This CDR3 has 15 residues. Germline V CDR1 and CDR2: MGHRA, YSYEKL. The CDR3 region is CASSETRGINQPQHF. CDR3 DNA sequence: TGCGCCAGCAGCGAGACTAGAGGGATCAATCAGCCCCAGCATTTT.

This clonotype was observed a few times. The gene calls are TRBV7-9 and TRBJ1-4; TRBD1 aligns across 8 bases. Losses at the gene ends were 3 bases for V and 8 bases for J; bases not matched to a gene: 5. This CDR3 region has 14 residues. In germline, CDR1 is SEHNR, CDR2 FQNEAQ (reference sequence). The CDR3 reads CASSFDRGEEKLFF. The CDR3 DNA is TGTGCCAGCAGCTTTGACAGGGGAGAGGAAAAACTGTTTTTT.

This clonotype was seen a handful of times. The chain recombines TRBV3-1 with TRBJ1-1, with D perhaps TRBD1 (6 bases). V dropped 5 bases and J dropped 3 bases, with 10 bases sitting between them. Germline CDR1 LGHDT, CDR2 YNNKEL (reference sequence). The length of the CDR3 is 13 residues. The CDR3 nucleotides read TGTGCCAGCAGCTCACAGGGACACACTGAAGCTTTCTTT. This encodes CASSSQGHTEAFF.

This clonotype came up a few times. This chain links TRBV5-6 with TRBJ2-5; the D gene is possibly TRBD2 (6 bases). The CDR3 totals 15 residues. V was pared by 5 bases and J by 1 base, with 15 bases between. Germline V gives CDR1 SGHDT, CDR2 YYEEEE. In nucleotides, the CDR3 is TGTGCCAGCAGGCCAGTTCTGCGGGGCCAAGAGACCCAGTACTTC. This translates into CASRPVLRGQETQYF.

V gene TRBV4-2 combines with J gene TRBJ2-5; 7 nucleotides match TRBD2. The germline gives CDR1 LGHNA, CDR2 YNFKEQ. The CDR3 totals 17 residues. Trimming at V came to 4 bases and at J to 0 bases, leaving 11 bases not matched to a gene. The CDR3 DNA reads TGTGCCAGCAGCCTGTTAGGAAGCGGGGCTAACCAAGAGACCCAGTACTTC. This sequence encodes CASSLLGSGANQETQYF.

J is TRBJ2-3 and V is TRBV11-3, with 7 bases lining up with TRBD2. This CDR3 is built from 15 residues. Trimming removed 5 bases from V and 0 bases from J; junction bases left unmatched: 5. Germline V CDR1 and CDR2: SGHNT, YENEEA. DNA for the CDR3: TGTGCCAGCAGCGCACGGGGGGAAAGCACAGATACGCAGTATTTT. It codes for CASSARGESTDTQYF.

As DNA, the CDR3 is TGTGCCAGCAGTGAATGGGGAGTCGGGAATGAGCAGTACTTC. Translation gives CASSEWGVGNEQYF. This chain connects TRBV25-1 to TRBJ2-7; D might be TRBD2 (5 bases). V lost 1 base, J lost 7 bases, and 14 bases lay in between. The length of the CDR3 is 14 residues. Germline CDR1 and CDR2: MGHDK and SYGVNS.

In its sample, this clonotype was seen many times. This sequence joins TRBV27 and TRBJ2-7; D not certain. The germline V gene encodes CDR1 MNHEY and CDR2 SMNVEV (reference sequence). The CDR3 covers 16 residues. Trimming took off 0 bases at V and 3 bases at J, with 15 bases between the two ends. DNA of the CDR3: TGTGCCAGCAGTTTATCGTTAACAAAGACCGTCTACGAGCAGTACTTC. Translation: CASSLSLTKTVYEQYF.

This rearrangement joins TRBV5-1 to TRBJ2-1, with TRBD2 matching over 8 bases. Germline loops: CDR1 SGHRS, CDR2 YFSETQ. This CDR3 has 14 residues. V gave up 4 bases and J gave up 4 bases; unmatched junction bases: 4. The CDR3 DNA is TGCGCCAGCAGCGTGCCGGGAGGGTACAATGAGCAGTTCTTC. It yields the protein CASSVPGGYNEQFF.

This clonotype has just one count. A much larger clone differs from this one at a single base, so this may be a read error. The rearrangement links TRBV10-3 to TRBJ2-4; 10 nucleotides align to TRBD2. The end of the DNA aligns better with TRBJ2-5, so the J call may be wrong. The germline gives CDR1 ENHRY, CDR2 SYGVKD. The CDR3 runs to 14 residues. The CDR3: CAISDSGGQKTQYF. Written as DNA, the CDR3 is TGTGCCATCAGTGATAGCGGGGGGCAAAAGACCCAGTACTTC.

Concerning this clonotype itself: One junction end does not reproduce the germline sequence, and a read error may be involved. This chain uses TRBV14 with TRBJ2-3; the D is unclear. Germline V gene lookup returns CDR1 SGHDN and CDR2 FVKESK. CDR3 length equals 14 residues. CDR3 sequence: CTSSQVGSTNTQYF. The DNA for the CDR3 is TGTACCAGCAGCCAAGTTGGCAGCACAAATACGCAGTATTTT. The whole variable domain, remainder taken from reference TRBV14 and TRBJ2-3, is EAGVTQFPSHSVIEKGQTVTLRCDPISGHDNLYWYRRVMGKEIKFLLHFVKESKQDESGMPNNRFLAERTGGTYSTLKVQPAELEDSGVYFCTSSQVGSTNTQYFGPGTRLTVL.

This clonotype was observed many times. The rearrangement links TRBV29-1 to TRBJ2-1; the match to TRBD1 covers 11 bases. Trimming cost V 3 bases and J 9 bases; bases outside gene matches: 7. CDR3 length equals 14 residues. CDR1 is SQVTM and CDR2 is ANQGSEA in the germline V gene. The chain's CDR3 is CSVDSGQGAGEQFF. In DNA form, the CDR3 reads TGCAGCGTTGACTCCGGACAGGGGGCGGGTGAGCAGTTCTTC.